This TCR beta chain emerged from a study of cytomegalovirus exposure and HLA in healthy donors. This clone ranks as medium-sized. Germline V gene data show CDR1 as MGHRA and CDR2 as YSYEKL. With 3 bases removed from V and 3 bases from J, the gap between germline ends came to 8 bases. The length of the CDR3 is 13 residues. PCR used 60 Vbeta primers and 13 Jbeta primers. Measured with immunoSEQ multiplex PCR; TCRdb has only the in-frame clones, and not every one. Of 150,000 to 200,000 clones listed, about 79% are singletons. Sequencing used PBMCs. The genes are TRBV4-1 and TRBJ1-1; D call uncertain. This TCR was sampled from a woman aged 50 to 60 in good health and CMV-seronegative. The CDR3 DNA sequence: TGCGCCAGCAGCCAGACCGGGGACACTGAAGCTTTCTTT. This sequence encodes CASSQTGDTEAFF.